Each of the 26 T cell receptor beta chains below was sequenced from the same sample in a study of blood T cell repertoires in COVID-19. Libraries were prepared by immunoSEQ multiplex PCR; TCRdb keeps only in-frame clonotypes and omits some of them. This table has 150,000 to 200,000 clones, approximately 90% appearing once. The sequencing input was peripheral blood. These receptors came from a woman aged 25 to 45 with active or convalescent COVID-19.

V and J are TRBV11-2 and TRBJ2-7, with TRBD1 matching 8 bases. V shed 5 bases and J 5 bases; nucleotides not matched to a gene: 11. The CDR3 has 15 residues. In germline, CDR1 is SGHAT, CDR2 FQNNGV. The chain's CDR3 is CASSHGQGSPHEQYF. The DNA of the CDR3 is TGTGCCAGCAGCCACGGACAGGGATCTCCCCACGAGCAGTACTTC.

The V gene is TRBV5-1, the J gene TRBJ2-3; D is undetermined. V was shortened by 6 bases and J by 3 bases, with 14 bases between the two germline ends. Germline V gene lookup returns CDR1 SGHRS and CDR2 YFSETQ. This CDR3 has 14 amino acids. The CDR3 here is CASKPQAETDTQYF. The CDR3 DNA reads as TGCGCCAGCAAGCCCCAGGCAGAAACAGATACGCAGTATTTT.

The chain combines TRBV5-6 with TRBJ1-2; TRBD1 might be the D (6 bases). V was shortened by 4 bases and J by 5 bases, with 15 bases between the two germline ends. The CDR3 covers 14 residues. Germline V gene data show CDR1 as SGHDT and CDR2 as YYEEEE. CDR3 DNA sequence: TGTGCCAGCAGCCCTTCGACAGGTCCTTATGGCTACACCTTC. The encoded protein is CASSPSTGPYGYTF. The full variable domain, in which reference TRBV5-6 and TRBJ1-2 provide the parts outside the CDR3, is DAGVTQSPTHLIKTRGQQVTLRCSPKSGHDTVSWYQQALGQGPQFIFQYYEEEERQRGNFPDRFSGHQFPNYSSELNVNALLLGDSALYLCASSPSTGPYGYTFGSGTRLTVV.

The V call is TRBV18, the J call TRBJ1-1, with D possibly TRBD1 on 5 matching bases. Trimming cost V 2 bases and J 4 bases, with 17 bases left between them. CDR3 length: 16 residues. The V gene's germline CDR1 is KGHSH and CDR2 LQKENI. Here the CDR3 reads CASSPSSILGPTEAFF. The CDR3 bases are TGTGCCAGCTCACCATCATCAATCCTGGGGCCCACTGAAGCTTTCTTT.

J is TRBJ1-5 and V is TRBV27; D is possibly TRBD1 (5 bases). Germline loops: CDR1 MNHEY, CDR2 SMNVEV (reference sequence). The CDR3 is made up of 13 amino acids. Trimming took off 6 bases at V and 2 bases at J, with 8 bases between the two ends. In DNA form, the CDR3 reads TGTGCCAGCAGCGAAGGGGGCAATCAGCCCCAGCATTTT. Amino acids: CASSEGGNQPQHF.

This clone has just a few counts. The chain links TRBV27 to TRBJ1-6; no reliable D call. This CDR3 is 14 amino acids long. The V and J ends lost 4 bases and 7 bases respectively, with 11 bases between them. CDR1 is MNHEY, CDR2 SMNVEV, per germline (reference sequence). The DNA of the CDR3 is TGTGCCAGCAGTTCCTGGCAGGCGAATTCACCCCTCCACTTT. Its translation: CASSSWQANSPLHF.

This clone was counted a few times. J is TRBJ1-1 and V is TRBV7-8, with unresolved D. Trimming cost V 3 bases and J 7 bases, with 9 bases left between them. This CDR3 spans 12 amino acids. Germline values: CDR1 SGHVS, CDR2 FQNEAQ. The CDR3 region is CASSFGGVEAFF. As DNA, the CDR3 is TGTGCCAGCAGCTTCGGCGGCGTTGAAGCTTTCTTT.

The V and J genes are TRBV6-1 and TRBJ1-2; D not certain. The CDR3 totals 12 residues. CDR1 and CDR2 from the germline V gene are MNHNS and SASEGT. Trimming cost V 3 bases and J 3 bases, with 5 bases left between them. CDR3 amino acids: CASSDPDYGYTF. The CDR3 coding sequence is TGTGCCAGCAGTGATCCAGACTATGGCTACACCTTC.

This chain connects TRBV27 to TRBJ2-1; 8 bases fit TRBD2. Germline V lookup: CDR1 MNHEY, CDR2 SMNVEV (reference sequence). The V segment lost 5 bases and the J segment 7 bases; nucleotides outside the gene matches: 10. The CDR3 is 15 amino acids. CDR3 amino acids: CASSPAGVFWNEQFF. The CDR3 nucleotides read TGTGCCAGCAGTCCAGCGGGAGTGTTTTGGAATGAGCAGTTCTTC.

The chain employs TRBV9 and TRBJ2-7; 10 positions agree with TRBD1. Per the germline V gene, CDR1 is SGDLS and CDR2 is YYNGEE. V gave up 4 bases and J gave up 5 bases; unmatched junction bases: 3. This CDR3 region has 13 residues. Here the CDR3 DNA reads TGTGCCAGCAGCTCGGGACAGGGGCACGAGCAGTACTTC. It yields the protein CASSSGQGHEQYF.

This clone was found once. The CDR3 loop is CASSLAVTGDQPQHF. As DNA, the CDR3 is TGTGCCAGCAGCTTGGCCGTGACAGGAGATCAGCCCCAGCATTTT. The chain couples TRBV5-8 to TRBJ1-5; D perhaps matches TRBD1 (6 bases). V was trimmed by 0 bases and J by 5 bases, leaving 12 bases between them. The CDR3 loop spans 15 amino acids. Germline CDR1 and CDR2: SGHTS and YDEGEE.

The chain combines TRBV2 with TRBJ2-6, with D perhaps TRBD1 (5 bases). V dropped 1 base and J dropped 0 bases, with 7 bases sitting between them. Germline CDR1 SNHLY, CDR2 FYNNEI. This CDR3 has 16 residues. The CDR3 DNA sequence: TGTGCCAGCAGTGAAGGGCAGGGCTCTGGGGCCAACGTCCTGACTTTC. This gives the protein CASSEGQGSGANVLTF.

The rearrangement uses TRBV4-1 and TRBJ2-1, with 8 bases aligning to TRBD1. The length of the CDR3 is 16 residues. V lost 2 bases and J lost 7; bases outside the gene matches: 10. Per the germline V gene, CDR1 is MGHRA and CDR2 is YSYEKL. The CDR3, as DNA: TGCGCCAGCAGCCAATTCGTGGACAGGGAATCGAATGAGCAGTTCTTC. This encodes CASSQFVDRESNEQFF.

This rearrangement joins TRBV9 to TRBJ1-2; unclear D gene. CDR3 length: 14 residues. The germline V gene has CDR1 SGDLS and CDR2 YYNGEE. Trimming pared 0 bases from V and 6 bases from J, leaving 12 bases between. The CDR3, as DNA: TGTGCCAGCAGCGTAGGAGAGCCCACGGATGGCTACACCTTC. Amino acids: CASSVGEPTDGYTF.

The CDR3: CASSEAVAGKYQETQYF. The CDR3 region has the DNA TGTGCCAGCAGTGAAGCGGTAGCGGGGAAGTACCAAGAGACCCAGTACTTC. This chain connects TRBV6-1 to TRBJ2-5; 8 nucleotides agree with TRBD2. The length of the CDR3 is 17 residues. V dropped 0 bases and J dropped 0; count of bases not matched to a gene: 6. Germline V gene data show CDR1 as MNHNS and CDR2 as SASEGT.

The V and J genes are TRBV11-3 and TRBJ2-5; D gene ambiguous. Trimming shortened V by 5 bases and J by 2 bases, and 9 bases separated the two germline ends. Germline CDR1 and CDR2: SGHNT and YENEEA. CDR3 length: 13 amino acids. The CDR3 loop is CASSPRSQETQYF. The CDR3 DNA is TGTGCCAGCAGCCCCAGATCACAAGAGACCCAGTACTTC.

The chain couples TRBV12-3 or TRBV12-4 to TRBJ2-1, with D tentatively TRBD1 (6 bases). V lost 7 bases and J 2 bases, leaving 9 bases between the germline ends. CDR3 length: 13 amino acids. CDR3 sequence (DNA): TGTGCCAGCACCCGACAGGCCTACAATGAGCAGTTCTTC. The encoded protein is CASTRQAYNEQFF.

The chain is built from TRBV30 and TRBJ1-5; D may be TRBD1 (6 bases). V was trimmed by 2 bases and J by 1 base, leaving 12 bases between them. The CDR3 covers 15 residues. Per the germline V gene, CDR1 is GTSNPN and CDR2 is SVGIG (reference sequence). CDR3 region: CAWSHGGASNQPQHF. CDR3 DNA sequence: TGTGCCTGGAGTCACGGGGGGGCAAGCAATCAGCCCCAGCATTTT.

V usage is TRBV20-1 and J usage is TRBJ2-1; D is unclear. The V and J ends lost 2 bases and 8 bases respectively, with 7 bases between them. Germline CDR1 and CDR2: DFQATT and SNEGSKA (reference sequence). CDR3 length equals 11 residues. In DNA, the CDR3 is TGCAGTGCTAGACTTCTCGATGAGCAGTTCTTC. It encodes CSARLLDEQFF.

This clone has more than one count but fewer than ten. The CDR3 loop is CASSLDGFSGNTIYF. CDR3 DNA sequence: TGTGCCAGCAGCCTCGACGGGTTCTCTGGAAACACCATATATTTT. The rearrangement links TRBV7-2 to TRBJ1-3; D remains unclear. The V gene's germline CDR1 is SGHTA and CDR2 FQGNSA. This CDR3 has 15 amino acids. Trimming cost V 5 bases and J 0 bases, with 11 bases left between them.

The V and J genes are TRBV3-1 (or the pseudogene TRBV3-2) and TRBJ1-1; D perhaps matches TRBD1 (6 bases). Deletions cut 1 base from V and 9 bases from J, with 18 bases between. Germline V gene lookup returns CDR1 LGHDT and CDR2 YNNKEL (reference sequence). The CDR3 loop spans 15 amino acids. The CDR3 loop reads CASSQVSGHHTKAFF. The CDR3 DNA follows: TGTGCCAGCAGCCAAGTTTCGGGACATCACACGAAAGCTTTCTTT.

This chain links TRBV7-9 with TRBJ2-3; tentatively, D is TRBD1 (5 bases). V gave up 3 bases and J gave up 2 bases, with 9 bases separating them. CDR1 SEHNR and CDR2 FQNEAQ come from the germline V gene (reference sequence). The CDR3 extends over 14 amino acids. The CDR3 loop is CASSLPDNTDTQYF. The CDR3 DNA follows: TGTGCCAGCAGCTTGCCGGACAACACAGATACGCAGTATTTT.

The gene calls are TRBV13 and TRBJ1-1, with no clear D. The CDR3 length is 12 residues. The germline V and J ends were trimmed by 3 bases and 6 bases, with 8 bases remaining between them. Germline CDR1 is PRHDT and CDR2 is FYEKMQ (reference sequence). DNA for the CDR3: TGTGCCAGCAGCTTGCGGCCAGCTGAAGCTTTCTTT. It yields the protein CASSLRPAEAFF.

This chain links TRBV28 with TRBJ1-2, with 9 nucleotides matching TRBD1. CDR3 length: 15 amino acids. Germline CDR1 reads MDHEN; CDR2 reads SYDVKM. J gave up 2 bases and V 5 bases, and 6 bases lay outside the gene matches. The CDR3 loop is CASSRDRVSNYGYTF. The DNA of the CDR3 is TGTGCCAGCAGTCGGGACAGGGTCTCCAACTATGGCTACACCTTC.

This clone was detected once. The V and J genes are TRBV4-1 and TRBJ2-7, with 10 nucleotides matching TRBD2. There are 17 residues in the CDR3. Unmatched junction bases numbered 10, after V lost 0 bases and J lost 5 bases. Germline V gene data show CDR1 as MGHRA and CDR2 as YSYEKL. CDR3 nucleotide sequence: TGCGCCAGCAGCCAAGACCCAGCGGGAGGGCCGAACCACGAGCAGTACTTC. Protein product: CASSQDPAGGPNHEQYF.

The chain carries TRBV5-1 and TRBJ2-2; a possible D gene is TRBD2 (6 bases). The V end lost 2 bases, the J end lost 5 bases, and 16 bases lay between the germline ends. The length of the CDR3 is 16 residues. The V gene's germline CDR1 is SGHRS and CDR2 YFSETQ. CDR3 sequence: CASSFGGAEGTGELFF. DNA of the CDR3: TGCGCCAGCAGCTTCGGCGGGGCAGAGGGGACCGGGGAGCTGTTTTTT.